There are many counts of the clone carrying this T cell receptor (beta chain). No antigen is known for it. The sample is drawn from a study of T-cell reconstitution after alpha-beta-depleted transplantation in children. Notes on the study in general: Reports say that about two months after transplant, the alpha-beta T cells came out of several hundred graft clones that had expanded. T-cell numbers and diversity one year post-transplant derived largely from freshly generated T cells.

V lost 6 bases, J lost 8 bases, and 20 bases lay in between. The CDR3 is 15 amino acids. CDR1 ENHRY and CDR2 SYGVKD come from the germline V gene. Unique molecular identifiers tagged the TCRbeta library. TCRdb fed the PCR reads into MiXCR, producing one record per CDR3 protein. The sample yields approximately 220,000 distinct CDR3 sequences, roughly a sixth seen once. This sample comprised PBMCs, mostly from graft donor cells, obtained 360 days after TCRalphabeta/CD19-depleted stem cell transplant. V is TRBV10-3 and J is TRBJ2-1; D is perhaps TRBD1 or TRBD2 (5 bases each). The receptor comes from a male patient aged 2 to 10 who had a stem cell transplant for acute lymphoblastic leukemia, so the T cells may come from the graft donor. This chain's CDR3 is CAIRPGRPLMDEQFF. The CDR3 DNA is TGTGCCATCAGGCCGGGACGACCCCTTATGGATGAGCAGTTCTTC.